This TCR beta chain was documented in a study of control samples from healthy donors and cancer patients. The CDR3 is made up of 14 amino acids. Trimming removed 6 bases from V and 6 bases from J; junction bases left unmatched: 10. Germline assignment: CDR1 MNHEY and CDR2 SVGAGI. TCRdb's copy holds only in-frame clones and misses some; the assay was immunoSEQ multiplex PCR. Of 100,000 to 150,000 clones listed, approximately 92% are singletons. V and J are TRBV6-5 and TRBJ2-7, with TRBD1 matching 8 bases. Sequencing was performed on blood. The TCR comes from a woman in her forties or fifties in good health. In DNA form, the CDR3 reads TGTGCCAGCAGCTCCGGGACAGGAAAGAGCGAGCAGTACTTC. Protein: CASSSGTGKSEQYF.